These T cell receptor beta chains were read from a single sample in a study of shared clonotypes between healthy human individuals. Repertoires were generated with immunoSEQ multiplex PCR, while TCRdb's copy carries only in-frame clones and drops some. The data hold under 850,000 clones, with about two thirds observed a single time. Sequencing used memory CD4+ T cells sorted from blood. These receptors all come from a woman aged 25 to 39 in good health. Both conserved end residues are part of each CDR3. Each record gives: V gene, CDR3 length, D gene, clone size, J gene, CDR3 DNA, CDR3 protein. D genes are given only for firm matches. Clone size is stated in some rows and not others, as once, few, many or a class when expanded.

>TRBV5-4|13|TRBD2|.|TRBJ2-5
TGTGCCAGCAGCTTGGCCGGGGGGGAGACCCAGTACTTC
CASSLAGGETQYF
>TRBV6-5|16|.|many|TRBJ1-4
TGTGCCAGCAGTTTGAAAGACGCCACCCGCGGGGAAAAACTGTTTTTT
CASSLKDATRGEKLFF
>TRBV6-6|14|.|once|TRBJ1-1
TGTGCCAGCAGTGTAGCGGGGATCAACACTGAAGCTTTCTTT
CASSVAGINTEAFF
>TRBV19|13|.|.|TRBJ1-1
TGTGCCAGTAGTCCCTACAGGGTCTCTGAAGCTTTCTTT
CASSPYRVSEAFF
>TRBV12-5|12|TRBD1|.|TRBJ1-2
TGTCCTAGCAGGGGAGGGGGCCATGGCTACACCTTC
CPSRGGGHGYTF
>TRBV2|11|.|.|TRBJ2-1
TGTGCCAGGCTTATCAGCAATGAGCAGTTCTTC
CARLISNEQFF
>TRBV29-1|15|.|.|TRBJ2-7
TGCAGCGTTCGAAGAGGATCCTCGGATGGCTATGAGCAGTACTTC
CSVRRGSSDGYEQYF
>TRBV7-9|17|TRBD2|.|TRBJ2-1
TGTGCCAGCAGCGCTTCTAGGACTAGCGGGAGTGAGGATGAGCAGTTCTTC
CASSASRTSGSEDEQFF
>TRBV2|14|.|.|TRBJ2-3
TGTGCCAGCAGGGGATTGGGGAGCACAGATACGCAGTATTTT
CASRGLGSTDTQYF
>TRBV5-1|15|.|.|TRBJ1-1
TGCGCCAGCAGCTTGGGGATTTCGGGAACCACTGAAGCTTTCTTT
CASSLGISGTTEAFF
>TRBV6-5|16|.|.|TRBJ1-2
TGTGCCAGCAGTTACCGGTGGACAGCCATAAACTATGGCTACACCTTC
CASSYRWTAINYGYTF
>TRBV28|13|.|.|TRBJ2-5
TGTGCCAGCAGTTTAGCACAGGCCGAGACCCAGTACTTC
CASSLAQAETQYF
>TRBV27|14|.|.|TRBJ2-7
TGTGCCAGCAGTTTGGGCAGGGGGGCCTACGAGCAGTACTTC
CASSLGRGAYEQYF
>TRBV4-1|15|TRBD1|.|TRBJ1-2
TGCGCCAGCAGCCAAGGGGGACAGGGATTCTATGGCTACACCTTC
CASSQGGQGFYGYTF
>TRBV5-6|17|.|once|TRBJ1-3
TGTGCCAGCAGCTTGGAGTCGAGAAAGGGGTTTGGAAACACCATATATTTT
CASSLESRKGFGNTIYF
>TRBV7-9|13|.|few|TRBJ1-2
TGTGCCAGCAGCTTACCGGAGCGCGGGGGCTACACCTTC
CASSLPERGGYTF
>TRBV19|15|.|.|TRBJ1-5
TGTGCCAGTAGTATACAGCAGAGCAGCAATCAGCCCCAGCATTTT
CASSIQQSSNQPQHF
>TRBV28|13|.|.|TRBJ1-2
TGTGCCAGCAGTTTAGACAGCAACTATGGCTACACCTTC
CASSLDSNYGYTF
>TRBV2|16|TRBD1|.|TRBJ1-5
TGTGCCAGCAGAAACCGGGACAGGGGTAGAAGTCAGCCCCAGCATTTT
CASRNRDRGRSQPQHF
>TRBV7-9|14|.|few|TRBJ1-5
TGTGCCAGCAGCCTAAGAGATAGCAATCAGCCCCAGCATTTT
CASSLRDSNQPQHF
>TRBV2|12|TRBD1|.|TRBJ1-2
TGTGCCAGCAGCAGGACAGGGTCCGGCTACACCTTC
CASSRTGSGYTF
>TRBV5-1|15|.|.|TRBJ1-3
TGCGCCAGCAGCTTGCGGGGACGCTCTGGAAACACCATATATTTT
CASSLRGRSGNTIYF
>TRBV5-1|14|.|.|TRBJ2-5
TGCGCCAGCAGCTTTCAGTTCGTTAGAGAGACCCAGTACTTC
CASSFQFVRETQYF
>TRBV4-1|16|TRBD1|few|TRBJ2-5
TGCGCCAGCAGCCAAGTTGCAGGCAGGGGGCAAGGGACCCAGTACTTC
CASSQVAGRGQGTQYF
>TRBV19|14|.|.|TRBJ2-1
TGTGCCAGTAGTATAGGAGGGGTCTACAATGAGCAGTTCTTC
CASSIGGVYNEQFF
>TRBV6-6|12|.|once|TRBJ1-1
TGTGCCAGCAGTTACGACCGGAGGGAAGCTTTCTTT
CASSYDRREAFF
>TRBV5-1|14|.|.|TRBJ2-5
TGCGCCAGCAGCTTGGAGGGCCGATGGGAGACCCAGTACTTC
CASSLEGRWETQYF
>TRBV7-2|14|TRBD2|.|TRBJ2-7
TGTGCCAGCAGTCGGGGGCGGGAGGGCTACGAGCAGTACTTC
CASSRGREGYEQYF
>TRBV28|14|.|.|TRBJ2-3
TGTGCCAGCAGTTTATACCAGGGGACAGATACGCAGTATTTT
CASSLYQGTDTQYF
>TRBV27|18|TRBD1|.|TRBJ2-7
TGTGCCAGCAGTTCAAAAAGCCGTTCCGGGACAGTATCCTACGAGCAGTACTTC
CASSSKSRSGTVSYEQYF
>TRBV30|13|.|.|TRBJ1-2
TGTGCCTGGAGTGAGAGGGGGGGCGGTGGCTACACCTTC
CAWSERGGGGYTF
>TRBV7-9|15|TRBD1|once|TRBJ2-7
TGTGCCAGCAGCTTAGTACAGGGGGCCTCCTACGAGCAGTACTTC
CASSLVQGASYEQYF
>TRBV14|16|TRBD2|.|TRBJ2-3
TGTGCCAGCAGCCCCCTAGCGGGGATAGCCTCGGTAACGCAGTATTTT
CASSPLAGIASVTQYF
>TRBV19|14|.|.|TRBJ2-7
TGTGCCAGTAGTAGGACAAATTCCCCCTACGAGCAGTACTTC
CASSRTNSPYEQYF
>TRBV11-2|14|.|few|TRBJ2-5
TGTGCCAGCAGCTTAGATTGGCACCAAGAGACCCAGTACTTC
CASSLDWHQETQYF
>TRBV5-1|15|.|.|TRBJ2-3
TGCGCCAGCAGCTTGGAGGGACGCACCACAGATACGCAGTATTTT
CASSLEGRTTDTQYF
>TRBV10-3|13|.|.|TRBJ2-1
TGTGCCATCAGTGAGTATCGATGGGATGAGCAGTTCTTC
CAISEYRWDEQFF
>TRBV7-9|16|.|.|TRBJ2-3
TGTGCCAGCAGCTTAGTAGGCCAGTCTAGCACAGATACGCAGTATTTT
CASSLVGQSSTDTQYF
>TRBV19|16|.|.|TRBJ1-1
TGTGCCAGTATATCAGGAAGGGCGCGGGTTGACACTGAAGCTTTCTTT
CASISGRARVDTEAFF
>TRBV29-1|14|.|.|TRBJ2-3
TGCAGCGCCGGCTATCCATCGGGGGCAGATACGCAGTATTTT
CSAGYPSGADTQYF
>TRBV4-2|16|TRBD2|.|TRBJ2-5
TGTGCCAGCAGCCAAGCTGTGGCGGGAGGGGTGGAGACCCAGTACTTC
CASSQAVAGGVETQYF
>TRBV2|14|.|.|TRBJ2-7
TGTGCCAGCACCCTCCTGACAGGTCCAGACGAGCAGTACTTC
CASTLLTGPDEQYF
>TRBV29-1|12|.|few|TRBJ1-2
TGCAGCGTTGAAGTCTCGGGCGGAGGCTACACCTTC
CSVEVSGGGYTF
>TRBV7-2|15|.|.|TRBJ2-3
TGTGCCAGCAGCTCGACGACCTTACTCTCAGATACGCAGTATTTT
CASSSTTLLSDTQYF
>TRBV5-1|15|.|.|TRBJ2-3
TGCGCCAGCAGCTTGGGCGGAAAAAGCACAGATACGCAGTATTTT
CASSLGGKSTDTQYF
>TRBV28|15|.|few|TRBJ1-5
TGTGCCAGCAGCACCGTAGGAGTTCGCAATCAGCCCCAGCATTTT
CASSTVGVRNQPQHF